These 10 T cell receptor beta chains originate from one sample sequenced in a study of blood T cell repertoires in COVID-19. TCRdb's copy holds only in-frame clones and misses some; the assay was immunoSEQ multiplex PCR. Among about 300,000 clones listed, around 90% were seen once. The sample was peripheral blood. The receptor set was obtained from a man between 18 and 35 years old with active or convalescent COVID-19.

The V call is TRBV23-1, the J call TRBJ2-1; 8 bases agree with TRBD2. TRBV23-1 is an ORF; its function is uncertain. This CDR3 spans 16 amino acids. Trimming cost V 0 bases and J 9 bases; bases outside gene matches: 10. Here the CDR3 DNA reads TGCGCCAGCAGTCAATCTGCGCTTAGCGGGAAAGGTGAGCAGTTCTTC. Residues: CASSQSALSGKGEQFF.

This rearrangement joins TRBV9 to TRBJ2-1; D remains unclear. This CDR3 has 17 amino acids. V gave up 4 bases and J gave up 1 base, with 18 bases separating them. Germline V lookup: CDR1 SGDLS, CDR2 YYNGEE. The CDR3 reads CASSYNAPRGSYNEQFF. The CDR3 DNA reads TGTGCCAGCAGCTACAATGCGCCCAGAGGTTCCTACAATGAGCAGTTCTTC.

The chain employs TRBV7-2 and TRBJ1-2, with 8 bases lining up with TRBD1. The CDR3 loop spans 14 amino acids. Germline V gene sequence: CDR1 SGHTA, CDR2 FQGNSA. The J segment lost 6 bases and the V segment lost 2 bases, leaving 5 bases of the junction unmatched. CDR3 nucleotides: TGTGCCAGCAGCTTACTACAGGGGGGCGATGGCTACACCTTC. It yields the protein CASSLLQGGDGYTF.

The gene calls are TRBV28 and TRBJ1-5; the D is unclear. Trimming stripped 3 bases from V and 4 bases from J, with 10 bases between. The CDR3 covers 14 residues. Germline V lookup: CDR1 MDHEN, CDR2 SYDVKM. The CDR3 DNA reads as TGTGCCAGCAGTTTTGGTCAACTAAATCAGCCCCAGCATTTT. Protein product: CASSFGQLNQPQHF.

The chain couples TRBV28 to TRBJ2-3; no firm D call. The germline V and J ends were trimmed by 3 bases and 1 base, with 8 bases remaining between them. Germline CDR1 reads MDHEN; CDR2 reads SYDVKM. This CDR3 contains 14 residues. The CDR3 DNA sequence: TGTGCCAGCAGTTTGGCAGGCCGCACAGATACGCAGTATTTT. This encodes CASSLAGRTDTQYF.

The chain carries TRBV29-1 and TRBJ1-2, with 7 bases identical to TRBD1. The CDR3 is made up of 17 amino acids. Germline values: CDR1 SQVTM, CDR2 ANQGSEA. The junction had 18 bases not matched to a gene; V was cut back by 2 bases and J by 6 bases. This CDR3 is CSVERGPNSYAANGYTF. CDR3 coding DNA: TGCAGCGTTGAAAGGGGGCCCAACTCGTATGCGGCTAATGGCTACACCTTC.

This clone was observed a handful of times. DNA for the CDR3: TGTGCCAGCAGCTTGTTAGCGAACACCGGGGAGCTGTTTTTT. Translation: CASSLLANTGELFF. The rearrangement links TRBV5-4 to TRBJ2-2, with no clear D. Trimming cost V 1 base and J 0 bases, with 4 bases left between them. CDR3 length equals 14 residues. Germline loops: CDR1 SGHNT, CDR2 YYREEE (reference sequence).

With respect to this clone: Other nucleotide sequences from this sample produce the same CDR3. The chain combines TRBV27 with TRBJ1-1; D is unclear. The length of the CDR3 is 12 residues. V lost 3 bases to trimming and J lost 7 bases, with 9 bases between them. Germline CDR1 MNHEY, CDR2 SMNVEV (reference sequence). CDR3 region: CASSLLGREAFF. In DNA, the CDR3 is TGTGCCAGCAGTTTGCTAGGCCGTGAAGCTTTCTTT.

This rearrangement joins TRBV27 to TRBJ2-1; D uncertain. The CDR3 is 15 residues long. V lost 4 bases, J lost 4 bases, and 14 bases lay in between. Germline V gene lookup returns CDR1 MNHEY and CDR2 SMNVEV (reference sequence). The CDR3 here is CASSSPSGRYNEQFF. The CDR3 DNA reads as TGTGCCAGCAGTTCCCCTAGTGGCAGATACAATGAGCAGTTCTTC.

The rearrangement joins TRBV4-1 to TRBJ1-2; D possibly corresponds to TRBD1 (6 bases). V lost 1 base to trimming and J lost 1 base, with 19 bases between them. The germline CDR1 and CDR2 sequences are MGHRA and YSYEKL. There are 18 residues in the CDR3. DNA for the CDR3: TGCGCCAGCAGCCAAGTTTGGGGGCGAGTCCTAATTAACTATGGCTACACCTTC. Translating it yields CASSQVWGRVLINYGYTF.